This T cell receptor (beta chain) was observed in a study of a mutant IDH1 vaccine in newly diagnosed glioma. Study-wide background: Patients were pretreated with radiotherapy, temozolomide, or both, mostly both.

Sequencing used immunoSEQ multiplex PCR; TCRdb keeps in-frame clones, though not all of them. The sample yields 23,000 or so clones, roughly 90% seen once. This clone occurred once. Germline V gene sequence: CDR1 SGHDT, CDR2 YYEEEE. The V gene lost 0 bases and the J gene lost 5 bases, with 11 bases spanning the gap. The CDR3 consists of 15 residues. The time point denotes: baseline, week 1 (first vaccination visit). Treatment noted: pre-vaccination baseline after standard-of-care therapy. Patients carried new grade 3 or 4 IDH1-mutant astrocytomas lacking nuclear ATRX. The gene calls are TRBV5-6 and TRBJ2-2; tentative D call: TRBD2 (6 bases). The receptor's source is a young man with glioma. The sample here was PBMCs, taken from a glioma patient treated with radiotherapy, temozolomide or both. The CDR3 nucleotides read TGTGCCAGCAGCTTGGGGGGGGAGAGGACCGGGGAGCTGTTTTTT. Protein sequence: CASSLGGERTGELFF.